A selection of T cell receptor beta chains follows, all from one sample in a study of cytomegalovirus exposure and HLA in healthy donors. Profiling relied on immunoSEQ multiplex PCR, and the TCRdb table lists in-frame clones only, not all of them. The table records about 170,000 clones, less than 85% of them present only once. Sequencing was carried out using PBMCs. The receptors derive from a young man in good health and CMV-seronegative. CDR3s include the opening cysteine and the closing phenylalanine or tryptophan. D genes are given only for firm matches. Rows may omit the clone size; those that give it use once, few, many or a size class.

J gene: TRBJ2-7
CDR3 length: 14
D gene: NA
V gene: TRBV28
clone size: NA
CDR3 DNA: TGTGCCAGCAGACCCTCGGGACTCCAACGGGAGCAGTACTTC
CDR3 protein: CASRPSGLQREQYF

J gene: TRBJ2-2
CDR3 length: 15
D gene: TRBD2
V gene: TRBV28
clone size: NA
CDR3 DNA: TGTGCCAGCAGTCCCCCGGGAGGAGGGCCCGGGGAGCTGTTTTTT
CDR3 protein: CASSPPGGGPGELFF

J gene: TRBJ2-2
CDR3 length: 16
D gene: NA
V gene: TRBV9
clone size: few
CDR3 DNA: TGTGCCAGCAGCGGAGCAAGCGGATGGGGCACCGGGGAGCTGTTTTTT
CDR3 protein: CASSGASGWGTGELFF

J gene: TRBJ1-2
CDR3 length: 14
D gene: NA
V gene: TRBV2
clone size: NA
CDR3 DNA: TGTGCCAGCAGTGACCCCCCCCAATCCTATGGCTACACCTTC
CDR3 protein: CASSDPPQSYGYTF

J gene: TRBJ2-3
CDR3 length: 14
D gene: NA
V gene: TRBV11-2
clone size: NA
CDR3 DNA: TGTGCCAGCAGCTTGAATCAGGGGATAGATACGCAGTATTTT
CDR3 protein: CASSLNQGIDTQYF

J gene: TRBJ1-2
CDR3 length: 11
D gene: NA
V gene: TRBV6-1
clone size: NA
CDR3 DNA: TGTGCCATCAGGTCTCCGGGTGGCTACACCTTC
CDR3 protein: CAIRSPGGYTF

J gene: TRBJ2-3
CDR3 length: 15
D gene: TRBD2
V gene: TRBV7-2
clone size: NA
CDR3 DNA: TGTGCCAGCAGTTTCACTAGCGGAAGCACAGATACGCAGTATTTT
CDR3 protein: CASSFTSGSTDTQYF

J gene: TRBJ2-1
CDR3 length: 12
D gene: NA
V gene: TRBV11-2
clone size: NA
CDR3 DNA: TGTGCCAGCAGCTTAGTTTATAGTGAGCAGTTCTTC
CDR3 protein: CASSLVYSEQFF

J gene: TRBJ1-6
CDR3 length: 17
D gene: NA
V gene: TRBV21-1
clone size: few
CDR3 DNA: TGTGCCAGCAGCTTCTTAGATAGACAGGGTACTAGTTCACCCCTCCACTTT
CDR3 protein: CASSFLDRQGTSSPLHF

J gene: TRBJ2-5
CDR3 length: 12
D gene: NA
V gene: TRBV12-5
clone size: NA
CDR3 DNA: TGTGCCAGTGACACAACAGGAGAGACCCAGTACTTC
CDR3 protein: CASDTTGETQYF

J gene: TRBJ2-7
CDR3 length: 13
D gene: TRBD2
V gene: TRBV4-2
clone size: NA
CDR3 DNA: TGTGCCAGCAGCGACGGGGGGGCTTACGAGCAGTACTTC
CDR3 protein: CASSDGGAYEQYF

J gene: TRBJ1-2
CDR3 length: 11
D gene: NA
V gene: TRBV20-1
clone size: NA
CDR3 DNA: TGCACCCTACCAGGGGACTATGGCTACACCTTC
CDR3 protein: CTLPGDYGYTF

J gene: TRBJ1-2
CDR3 length: 14
D gene: TRBD1
V gene: TRBV4-1
clone size: NA
CDR3 DNA: TGCGCCAGCAGCCAACCAGGGACAGGGAAAGGCTACACCTTC
CDR3 protein: CASSQPGTGKGYTF

J gene: TRBJ1-6
CDR3 length: 16
D gene: NA
V gene: TRBV5-1
clone size: NA
CDR3 DNA: TGCGCCAGCAGCTGGGCCGGGACTGGAGAGAATTCACCCCTCCACTTT
CDR3 protein: CASSWAGTGENSPLHF

J gene: TRBJ1-5
CDR3 length: 14
D gene: NA
V gene: TRBV6-5
clone size: NA
CDR3 DNA: TGTGCCAGCAGTACGGAGGGGCCCAATCAGCCCCAGCATTTT
CDR3 protein: CASSTEGPNQPQHF

J gene: TRBJ2-7
CDR3 length: 12
D gene: NA
V gene: TRBV7-9
clone size: NA
CDR3 DNA: TGTGCCAGCAGCAAGACAAGGAACGAGCAGTACTTC
CDR3 protein: CASSKTRNEQYF

J gene: TRBJ2-7
CDR3 length: 14
D gene: NA
V gene: TRBV19
clone size: NA
CDR3 DNA: TGTGCCAGTAGTATCCGGGACATGATCTACGAGCAGTACTTC
CDR3 protein: CASSIRDMIYEQYF

J gene: TRBJ1-3
CDR3 length: 17
D gene: NA
V gene: TRBV29-1
clone size: NA
CDR3 DNA: TGCAGCGTGGAATACTGGGACTCCAGGGATTCTGGAAACACCATATATTTT
CDR3 protein: CSVEYWDSRDSGNTIYF

J gene: TRBJ1-1
CDR3 length: 15
D gene: NA
V gene: TRBV11-2
clone size: NA
CDR3 DNA: TGTGCCAGCAGCTTAGATCCTGCCACGGGCACTGAAGCTTTCTTT
CDR3 protein: CASSLDPATGTEAFF

J gene: TRBJ2-3
CDR3 length: 14
D gene: TRBD1
V gene: TRBV5-1
clone size: NA
CDR3 DNA: TGCGCCAGCGGTCGGACAGGGCCTCCAGATACGCAGTATTTT
CDR3 protein: CASGRTGPPDTQYF

J gene: TRBJ2-3
CDR3 length: 16
D gene: TRBD2
V gene: TRBV15
clone size: NA
CDR3 DNA: TGTGCCACCAGCGGACTAGCGGGGGAGATCACAGATACGCAGTATTTT
CDR3 protein: CATSGLAGEITDTQYF

J gene: TRBJ2-2
CDR3 length: 14
D gene: NA
V gene: TRBV6-1
clone size: NA
CDR3 DNA: TGTGCCAGCAGTACAGGGTCGGACACCGGGGAGCTGTTTTTT
CDR3 protein: CASSTGSDTGELFF

J gene: TRBJ1-6
CDR3 length: 15
D gene: NA
V gene: TRBV7-8
clone size: NA
CDR3 DNA: TGTGCCAGCAGCTCCGGGACGGGGGATAATTCACCCCTCCACTTT
CDR3 protein: CASSSGTGDNSPLHF

J gene: TRBJ1-2
CDR3 length: 13
D gene: TRBD1
V gene: TRBV18
clone size: NA
CDR3 DNA: TGTGCCAGCTCAGCGGACAGGGAATACGGCTACACCTTC
CDR3 protein: CASSADREYGYTF